These T cell receptor beta chains were read from a single sample in a study of cytomegalovirus exposure and HLA in healthy donors. Assay: immunoSEQ multiplex PCR; the TCRdb copy retains only in-frame clones and omits some. The sample contains more than 80,000 clones, roughly 73% of which appear only once. The material sequenced was PBMCs. These receptors originate from a man in his forties or fifties in good health and CMV-seronegative. The CDR3 runs from the conserved cysteine through the conserved F or W. D genes are given only for firm matches. The listing skips clone size in some rows; elsewhere it reads once, few, many or a size class.

D	J	V	size	DNA	CDR3
TRBD1	TRBJ2-7	TRBV2	NA	TGTGCCAGCAGTGAAGCGCAAGGGACAGGGGTATACGAGCAGTACTTC	CASSEAQGTGVYEQYF
TRBD2	TRBJ2-7	TRBV5-1	NA	TGCGCCAGCAGCATGACTAGCTCGGTGGACGAGCAGTACTTC	CASSMTSSVDEQYF
TRBD2	TRBJ2-3	TRBV6-4	few	TGTGCCAGCAGTGACTCGAGGGCTAGCGGGGCAGATACGCAGTATTTT	CASSDSRASGADTQYF
NA	TRBJ1-1	TRBV5-4	NA	TGTGCCAGCAGCTTGCCCCAGGCAACGAACACTGAAGCTTTCTTT	CASSLPQATNTEAFF
NA	TRBJ2-7	TRBV28	NA	TGTGCCAGCAGTCCCCCTTCGGTCCCCGAGCAGTACTTC	CASSPPSVPEQYF
NA	TRBJ2-7	TRBV11-2	NA	TGTGCCAGCAGCTTAGACAGTTTCGAGCAGTACTTC	CASSLDSFEQYF
NA	TRBJ2-3	TRBV5-4	NA	TGTGCCAGCACCCGGGGACAAAAGGATACGCAGTATTTT	CASTRGQKDTQYF
TRBD1	TRBJ1-5	TRBV6-1	NA	TGTGCCAGCAGGCGGACAGGGGGCGCGGGGCAGCCCCAGCATTTT	CASRRTGGAGQPQHF
NA	TRBJ2-5	TRBV7-9	NA	TGTGCCAGCAGCTTAGCTGGGGGAGGCCAAGAGACCCAGTACTTC	CASSLAGGGQETQYF
NA	TRBJ1-4	TRBV2	NA	TGTGCCAGCAGTTTAGACAGAACAACTAATGAAAAACTGTTTTTT	CASSLDRTTNEKLFF
TRBD1	TRBJ1-1	TRBV2	NA	TGTGCCAGCAGGCATCCCGGGACAGGGGGTACTGAAGCTTTCTTT	CASRHPGTGGTEAFF
NA	TRBJ1-2	TRBV5-6	once	TGTGCCAGCACCGACAGGTATGGCTACACCTTC	CASTDRYGYTF
TRBD1	TRBJ2-7	TRBV19	NA	TGTGCCAGTAGGCCAGGGGGCAACTCCTACGAGCAGTACTTC	CASRPGGNSYEQYF
TRBD2	TRBJ2-5	TRBV5-1	NA	TGCGCCAGCAGCTATAGCGGGAGACAGGAGACCCAGTACTTC	CASSYSGRQETQYF
TRBD1	TRBJ1-1	TRBV4-1	medium-sized	TGCGCCAGCAGCCCTCGGACAGGACCTGAAGCTTTCTTT	CASSPRTGPEAFF
NA	TRBJ1-1	TRBV28	NA	TGTGCCAGCAGTTCCTACCACCCAGGGGAAGCTGAAGCTTTCTTT	CASSSYHPGEAEAFF
NA	TRBJ1-2	TRBV10-3	NA	TGTGCCATCAGTGAAACGGACAGCATATCTAACTATGGCTACACCTTC	CAISETDSISNYGYTF
NA	TRBJ2-5	TRBV9	NA	TGTGCCAGCAGCGCTAGCGCTAGCTTCGGGACCCAGTACTTC	CASSASASFGTQYF
TRBD1	TRBJ1-1	TRBV6-6	NA	TGTGCCAGCAGTCACGACAGGGAAAGAACTTTCTTT	CASSHDRERTFF
NA	TRBJ1-5	TRBV11-2	few	TGTGCCAGCAGCTTAGAACGCGTCAATCAGCCCCAGCATTTT	CASSLERVNQPQHF
TRBD1	TRBJ2-7	TRBV19	NA	TGTGCCAGTAGTCAAACAGGGGCAGTTTACGAGCAGTACTTC	CASSQTGAVYEQYF
TRBD1	TRBJ2-2	TRBV11-2	NA	TGTGCCAGCAGCCGGACAGGGTCGGACACCGGGGAGCTGTTTTTT	CASSRTGSDTGELFF
TRBD2	TRBJ2-7	TRBV7-9	once	TGTGCCAGCGAGCGGGGGGGCACCTCCTACGAGCAGTACTTC	CASERGGTSYEQYF
TRBD2	TRBJ2-1	TRBV10-2	few	TGCGCCAACACTAAAGCGGGGGACAATGAGCAGTTCTTC	CANTKAGDNEQFF
NA	TRBJ2-1	TRBV5-1	few	TGCGCCAGCAGCCCCTGGACTAGTACAGGGAATGAGCAGTTCTTC	CASSPWTSTGNEQFF
TRBD1	TRBJ1-1	TRBV9	NA	TGTGCCAGCAGCGTCAGGGGGGACCGAGAGTCTGAAGCTTTCTTT	CASSVRGDRESEAFF
NA	TRBJ1-6	TRBV9	NA	TGTGCCAGCAGCGTAGAGAGGGCTAATTCACCCCTCCACTTT	CASSVERANSPLHF
TRBD2	TRBJ2-2	TRBV10-1	NA	TGCGCCAGCACCGACCTAGCGGCGAACACCGGGGAGCTGTTTTTT	CASTDLAANTGELFF
NA	TRBJ2-3	TRBV5-1	NA	TGCGCCAGCAGCTTGGAGGGGTTCTGGACAGATACGCAGTATTTT	CASSLEGFWTDTQYF
TRBD2	TRBJ2-7	TRBV6-1	NA	TGTGCCAGCAGTGAGACTAGCGGGGGGTACGAGCAGTACTTC	CASSETSGGYEQYF
TRBD1	TRBJ1-1	TRBV5-4	few	TGTGCCAGCAGCCTCGGGGACAGGCTCAACACTGAAGCTTTCTTT	CASSLGDRLNTEAFF
TRBD1	TRBJ2-5	TRBV7-9	once	TGTGCCAGCAGCCGGGGACAGACCCAAGAGACCCAGTACTTC	CASSRGQTQETQYF
NA	TRBJ2-1	TRBV29-1	NA	TGCAGCGTTGGCGAAGGGGGGGGGCCTGCTGAGCAGTTCTTC	CSVGEGGGPAEQFF
NA	TRBJ2-7	TRBV27	NA	TGTGCCAGCAGTGTGACAGAGCTTGGCTACGAGCAGTACTTC	CASSVTELGYEQYF
TRBD1	TRBJ2-3	TRBV6-5	NA	TGTGCCAGCAGCCGGGACAGGGGGCAAGATACGCAGTATTTT	CASSRDRGQDTQYF
TRBD2	TRBJ2-1	TRBV19	NA	TGTGCCAGTAGTGAAGCTAGCGGGGGGCCGGGCAATGAGCAGTTCTTC	CASSEASGGPGNEQFF
TRBD2	TRBJ2-2	TRBV4-2	NA	TGTGCCAGCAGCCTGACGGGGGGGGTCCCCGGGGAGCTGTTTTTT	CASSLTGGVPGELFF
NA	TRBJ2-7	TRBV5-5	once	TGTGCCAGCAGCTTGGGCGGGTCCTGGAGCTCCTACGAGCAGTACTTC	CASSLGGSWSSYEQYF
NA	TRBJ2-1	TRBV5-6	NA	TGTGCCAGCAGCTTGGGAGGATGGAGTAGCTCCTACAATGAGCAGTTCTTC	CASSLGGWSSSYNEQFF
NA	TRBJ2-3	TRBV29-1	NA	TGCAGCGTTGAAGATCTTCAGGCGGGGAAGTGGGAGGATACGCAGTATTTT	CSVEDLQAGKWEDTQYF
NA	TRBJ2-3	TRBV21-1	NA	TGTGCCAGCAGCAACCTTGCGGCTAGCGGGGCCCACCCGGGGACAGATACGCAGTATTTT	CASSNLAASGAHPGTDTQYF